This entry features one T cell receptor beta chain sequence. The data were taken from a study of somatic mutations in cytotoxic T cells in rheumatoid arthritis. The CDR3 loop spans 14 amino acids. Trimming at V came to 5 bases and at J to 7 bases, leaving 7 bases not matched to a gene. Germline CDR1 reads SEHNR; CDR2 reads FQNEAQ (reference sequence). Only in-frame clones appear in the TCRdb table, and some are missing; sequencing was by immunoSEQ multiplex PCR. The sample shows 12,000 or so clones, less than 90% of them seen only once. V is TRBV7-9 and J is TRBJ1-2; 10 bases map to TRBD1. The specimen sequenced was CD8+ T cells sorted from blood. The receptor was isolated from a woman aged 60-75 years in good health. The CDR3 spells CASSNGTGVSGYTF. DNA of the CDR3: TGTGCCAGCAGCAATGGGACAGGGGTCTCTGGCTACACCTTC.